Below, 21 T cell receptor beta chains from the same sample are listed, as sequenced in a study of shared clonotypes between healthy human individuals. The assay was immunoSEQ multiplex PCR, and TCRdb's table has in-frame clones only and misses some. The repertoire holds about 600,000 clones, almost 97% seen once, with around 0.06% in the top ten. The sample comprised naive CD4+ T cells sorted from blood. Sample subset: CD45RA+ positively selected. These TCRs come from a woman in her 30s in good health.

This clone was found once. The chain joins TRBV28 to TRBJ2-6, with D tentatively TRBD2 (5 bases). V was cut by 5 bases and J by 0 bases, with 17 bases left in between. CDR1 is MDHEN, CDR2 SYDVKM, per germline. The CDR3 runs to 18 residues. CDR3 in amino acids: CASSPSGLAPSGANVLTF. In DNA form, the CDR3 reads TGTGCCAGCAGTCCCAGTGGTCTAGCCCCCTCTGGGGCCAACGTCCTGACTTTC.

The rearrangement links TRBV2 to TRBJ2-5; 7 nucleotides agree with TRBD2. The CDR3 consists of 14 residues. With V trimmed by 9 bases and J by 5 bases, 12 bases remained unmatched. Germline V gene data show CDR1 as SNHLY and CDR2 as FYNNEI. The CDR3, as DNA: TGTGCCAGTAACCCGGGCGGGAGCGGGGAGACCCAGTACTTC. Its translation: CASNPGGSGETQYF.

The V and J genes are TRBV30 and TRBJ1-4; D remains ambiguous. V lost 3 bases and J 4 bases, leaving 9 bases between the germline ends. The CDR3 contains 13 residues. Germline lookup yields CDR1 GTSNPN and CDR2 SVGIG (reference sequence). As DNA, the CDR3 is TGTGCCTGGAGCAGTGGGAGTAATGAAAAACTGTTTTTT. As protein: CAWSSGSNEKLFF.

This clone was picked up a small number of times. The V and J genes are TRBV4-1 and TRBJ2-7; TRBD2 agrees at 7 bases. The V gene's germline CDR1 is MGHRA and CDR2 YSYEKL. J gave up 3 bases and V 1 base, and 9 bases lay outside the gene matches. The CDR3 runs to 16 residues. The CDR3 loop reads CASSQVPGTTLYEQYF. CDR3 bases: TGCGCCAGCAGCCAAGTTCCCGGGACTACGCTCTACGAGCAGTACTTC.

The rearrangement links TRBV28 to TRBJ1-5, with D possibly TRBD1 on 5 matching bases. The CDR3 spans 15 residues. Deletions cut 5 bases from V and 3 bases from J, with 14 bases between. The germline V gene has CDR1 MDHEN and CDR2 SYDVKM. CDR3 bases: TGTGCCAGCAGTCGAAACGGGGCCTACAATCAGCCCCAGCATTTT. As protein: CASSRNGAYNQPQHF.

V is TRBV7-8 and J is TRBJ2-3, with D unresolved. Between the trimmed V and J ends, which lost 3 bases and 4 bases, there was a span of 11 bases. This CDR3 spans 14 amino acids. The germline gives CDR1 SGHVS, CDR2 FQNEAQ. The CDR3 region is CASSFQRRADTQYF. For the CDR3, the DNA is TGTGCCAGCAGCTTTCAGCGTCGGGCAGATACGCAGTATTTT.

The chain has TRBV5-1 and TRBJ2-7; D might be TRBD1 (6 bases). V lost 4 bases, J lost 4 bases, and 18 bases lay in between. CDR1 is SGHRS, CDR2 YFSETQ, per germline. CDR3 size: 15 residues. CDR3 nucleotide sequence: TGCGCCAGCAGCCCAACAGGGTTGGGCTCGTACGAGCAGTACTTC. This sequence encodes CASSPTGLGSYEQYF.

Details on this clone: Distinct nucleotide sequences in the sample also encode this CDR3. V usage is TRBV5-1 and J usage is TRBJ2-5; D could derive from TRBD1 or TRBD2 (5 bases each). The CDR3 has 12 amino acids. Trimming removed 2 bases from V and 5 bases from J, with 7 bases in between. Germline V gene data show CDR1 as SGHRS and CDR2 as YFSETQ. CDR3 DNA: TGCGCCAGCAGCTTAGAGGGGGAGACCCAGTACTTC. This translates into CASSLEGETQYF.

On this clone: Other DNA variants within this sample encode the same CDR3. The chain combines TRBV28 with TRBJ1-5; no clear D gene. There are 13 residues in the CDR3. CDR1 MDHEN and CDR2 SYDVKM come from the germline V gene. V was shortened by 6 bases and J by 0 bases, with 6 bases between the two germline ends. The CDR3 region is CASRRYSNQPQHF. The CDR3 DNA reads as TGTGCCAGCAGAAGGTATAGCAATCAGCCCCAGCATTTT.

The rearrangement uses TRBV11-2 and TRBJ2-7, with D maybe TRBD1 (5 bases). This CDR3 spans 13 amino acids. Trimming stripped 5 bases from V and 6 bases from J, with 14 bases between. The V gene's germline CDR1 is SGHAT and CDR2 FQNNGV. CDR3 region: CASSTQSGIEQYF. The DNA of the CDR3 is TGTGCCAGCAGCACCCAATCAGGGATCGAGCAGTACTTC.

The chain is built from TRBV11-2 and TRBJ2-3; 8 bases agree with TRBD2. Germline values: CDR1 SGHAT, CDR2 FQNNGV. The CDR3 length is 19 residues. J gave up 4 bases and V 1 base, and 16 bases lay outside the gene matches. As DNA, the CDR3 is TGTGCCAGCAGCTTAGGACCCGGGAGGGCATCCTCCTCCGCAGATACGCAGTATTTT. Translating gives CASSLGPGRASSSADTQYF.

This chain links TRBV28 with TRBJ2-7; the D gene is possibly TRBD1 (6 bases). CDR1 is MDHEN, CDR2 SYDVKM, per germline. The CDR3 totals 15 residues. The V and J ends lost 6 bases and 6 bases respectively, with 21 bases between them. The DNA for the CDR3 is TGTGCCAGCAGGGGGGCCGGGACAAAATCAGTCGAGCAGTACTTC. Its protein is CASRGAGTKSVEQYF.

V gene TRBV2 combines with J gene TRBJ2-3; possible D gene TRBD1, 5 bases. Trimming shortened V by 4 bases and J by 4 bases, and 12 bases separated the two germline ends. The CDR3 consists of 14 residues. Germline CDR1 SNHLY, CDR2 FYNNEI. This CDR3 reads CASSGGRAADTQYF. The CDR3 nucleotides read TGTGCCAGCAGTGGGGGCAGGGCAGCAGATACGCAGTATTTT.

The chain joins TRBV30 to TRBJ2-7, with unresolved D. The CDR3 covers 14 residues. Per the germline V gene, CDR1 is GTSNPN and CDR2 is SVGIG (reference sequence). V lost 2 bases, J lost 1 base, and 12 bases lay in between. The CDR3 nucleotides read TGTGCCTGGAGTTTGGGTATTATTTCCTACGAGCAGTACTTC. It yields the protein CAWSLGIISYEQYF. Combining the CDR3 with reference TRBV30 and TRBJ2-7 gives the whole variable domain SQTIHQWPATLVQPVGSPLSLECTVEGTSNPNLYWYRQAAGRGLQLLFYSVGIGQISSEVPQNLSASRPQDRQFILSSKKLLLSDSGFYLCAWSLGIISYEQYFGPGTRLTVT.

This clone was recorded once. The chain uses TRBV5-4 and TRBJ2-7; TRBD2 matches at 8 bases. The CDR3 length is 15 residues. Germline CDR1 reads SGHNT; CDR2 reads YYREEE (reference sequence). J lost 0 bases, V lost 4 bases, and 6 bases had no gene match. The CDR3 loop is CASSPTSVSSYEQYF. CDR3 sequence (DNA): TGTGCCAGCAGCCCGACTAGCGTGAGCTCCTACGAGCAGTACTTC.

This chain links TRBV23-1 with TRBJ2-5, with 12 nucleotides matching TRBD2. TRBV23-1 is classed as an ORF, of uncertain function. This CDR3 is 18 amino acids long. V lost 1 base to trimming and J lost 3 bases; unmatched junction nucleotides: 9. CDR3 in amino acids: CASSQFGARLAGEETQYF. The CDR3 DNA reads as TGCGCCAGCAGTCAATTTGGGGCAAGACTAGCGGGAGAAGAGACCCAGTACTTC.

This clone appeared once. This chain links TRBV28 with TRBJ2-2; D remains ambiguous. Trimming removed 1 base at V and 6 bases at J, with 6 bases between. Germline V gene sequence: CDR1 MDHEN, CDR2 SYDVKM. The length of the CDR3 is 13 residues. The CDR3 nucleotides read TGTGCCAGCAGTTTATCATCAGCCGGGGAGCTGTTTTTT. Translating gives CASSLSSAGELFF.

This clone occurred once. The V gene is TRBV30, the J gene TRBJ2-7; D is unclear. Germline V gene data show CDR1 as GTSNPN and CDR2 as SVGIG (reference sequence). Trimming removed 2 bases at V and 5 bases at J, with 22 bases between. CDR3 length: 16 amino acids. The CDR3 bases are TGTGCCTGGAGTACCCCAAAGACGGAAGGGAAGCACGAGCAGTACTTC. Translating gives CAWSTPKTEGKHEQYF. The full variable domain, completed using reference TRBV30 and TRBJ2-7, is SQTIHQWPATLVQPVGSPLSLECTVEGTSNPNLYWYRQAAGRGLQLLFYSVGIGQISSEVPQNLSASRPQDRQFILSSKKLLLSDSGFYLCAWSTPKTEGKHEQYFGPGTRLTVT.

The J gene is TRBJ2-5, the V gene TRBV4-1; D uncertain. Gene TRBJ2-7 matches the end of the DNA better, so the J call may be wrong. CDR3 length: 18 amino acids. Germline V gene lookup returns CDR1 MGHRA and CDR2 YSYEKL. CDR3 sequence (DNA): TGCGCCAGCAGCCAAGTACTCCTGCCGGCAGAGAGGTCCTACGAGCAGTACTTC. Translating it yields CASSQVLLPAERSYEQYF.

CDR3 bases: TGTGCCAGTAGTATCGAGTCCTCTGGGGCCAACGTCCTGACTTTC. Its protein is CASSIESSGANVLTF. This chain joins TRBV19 and TRBJ2-6; D not certain. Germline V gene lookup returns CDR1 LNHDA and CDR2 SQIVND (reference sequence). V was clipped by 3 bases and J by 0 bases, with 6 bases between them. The CDR3 extends over 15 amino acids.

V is TRBV28 and J is TRBJ2-3; D possibly corresponds to TRBD1 (6 bases). V shed 6 bases and J shed 0 bases, with 16 bases lying between them. Germline lookup yields CDR1 MDHEN and CDR2 SYDVKM. The CDR3 is 16 amino acids. The CDR3 spells CASSAPGQASTDTQYF. As DNA, the CDR3 is TGTGCCAGCAGCGCCCCGGGACAAGCTAGCACAGATACGCAGTATTTT.